A single sample is the source of the 26 T cell receptor beta chains below, sequenced in a study of T-cell reconstitution after alpha-beta-depleted transplantation in children. Construction of the TCRbeta library involved unique molecular identifiers. TCRdb reprocessed the PCR reads via MiXCR and lists one record per CDR3 protein. The sample has about 230,000 distinct CDR3 sequences, around 9.7% seen once. Sequencing was performed on PBMCs from the stem cell graft donor, taken from the stem cell graft. These receptors originate from a human donor who donated a stem cell graft to a child with SCID.

This clonotype was observed many times. The V call is TRBV7-9, the J call TRBJ1-2; 8 positions match TRBD1. The ends lost 5 bases at V and 2 bases at J; junction bases unmatched: 10. In germline, CDR1 is SEHNR, CDR2 FQNEAQ (reference sequence). This CDR3 has 16 amino acids. CDR3 region: CASSTRGQGGNYGYTF. CDR3 in DNA: TGTGCCAGCAGCACCCGAGGACAGGGCGGGAACTATGGCTACACCTTC.

This clonotype was detected ten times or more. The V gene is TRBV15, the J gene TRBJ2-7; D is undetermined. V was clipped by 1 base and J by 5 bases, with 6 bases between them. The CDR3 extends over 12 amino acids. Looked up from germline, CDR1 is LNHNV and CDR2 is YYDKDF (reference sequence). Written as DNA, the CDR3 is TGTGCCACCAGCAGAGTTAGGGACGAGCAGTACTTC. Encoded protein: CATSRVRDEQYF.

Many counts were recorded for this clonotype. This sequence joins TRBV6-1 and TRBJ2-5, with D perhaps TRBD1 or TRBD2 (5 bases each). Germline values: CDR1 MNHNS, CDR2 SASEGT. V was cut by 7 bases and J by 3 bases, with 15 bases left in between. This CDR3 comprises 14 residues. The CDR3 DNA sequence: TGTGCCAGCATGCCCGGGACCAACAAAGAGACCCAGTACTTC. Encoded protein: CASMPGTNKETQYF.

This clonotype was observed many times. The chain combines TRBV20-1 with TRBJ2-5; no firm D call. V lost 3 bases, J lost 5 bases, and 16 bases lay in between. Germline lookup yields CDR1 DFQATT and CDR2 SNEGSKA (reference sequence). This CDR3 comprises 14 residues. For the CDR3, the DNA is TGCAGTGCTAGTCCCATTCTATTGGGGGAGACCCAGTACTTC. Protein sequence: CSASPILLGETQYF.

This clonotype has at least ten counts. The J gene is TRBJ2-5, the V gene TRBV29-1; 7 nucleotides match TRBD1. The CDR3 has 11 residues. V shed 2 bases and J 10 bases; nucleotides not matched to a gene: 4. Per germline, CDR1 SQVTM and CDR2 ANQGSEA. The DNA for the CDR3 is TGCAGCGTTGAAAAGGGGGACAGCCAGTACTTC. This encodes CSVEKGDSQYF.

Notes on this clonotype: This likely comes from a read error, as the CDR3 has no conserved phenylalanine or tryptophan at its end. J is TRBJ1-2 and V is TRBV5-6, with TRBD1 matching over 7 bases. CDR1 and CDR2 from the germline V gene are SGHDT and YYEEEE. The CDR3 length is 13 residues. Trimming cost V 3 bases and J 4 bases; bases outside gene matches: 3. The DNA for the CDR3 is TGTGCCAGCAGCTCACAGGGGAGCTATGGCTACACCATC. It codes for CASSSQGSYGYTI.

This clonotype came up many times. This chain uses TRBV7-2 with TRBJ1-6, with a tentative D call TRBD1 (6 bases). This CDR3 comprises 15 residues. Trimming shortened V by 4 bases and J by 5 bases, and 12 bases separated the two germline ends. Germline values: CDR1 SGHTA, CDR2 FQGNSA. The CDR3 loop is CASSSQGLNNSPLHF. The DNA for the CDR3 is TGTGCCAGCAGCTCCCAGGGGTTAAATAATTCACCCCTCCACTTT.

This clonotype appeared many times. The chain uses TRBV5-5 and TRBJ1-1; 8 positions agree with TRBD1. CDR1 SGHKS and CDR2 YYEKEE come from the germline V gene (reference sequence). J gave up 6 bases and V 2 bases, and 6 bases lay outside the gene matches. This CDR3 contains 14 residues. CDR3 in amino acids: CASSLNRGQAEAFF. The CDR3 DNA reads TGTGCCAGCAGCTTAAACAGGGGACAGGCTGAAGCTTTCTTT.

Regarding this clonotype: This sequence may be a read error, since a much larger clone differs from it by one base. This chain joins TRBV7-6 and TRBJ2-7; 8 bases agree with TRBD2. Germline V gene data show CDR1 as SGHVS and CDR2 as FNYEAQ. This CDR3 comprises 16 residues. The CDR3 sequence is CPSSLTGGGGAYEQYF. CDR3 nucleotides: TGTCCCAGCAGCTTGACGGGAGGGGGGGGCGCCTACGAGCAGTACTTC.

This clonotype was picked up many times. V is TRBV7-9 and J is TRBJ2-1; the match to TRBD2 covers 9 bases. Germline V gene data show CDR1 as SEHNR and CDR2 as FQNEAQ (reference sequence). The junction had 0 bases not matched to a gene; V was cut back by 3 bases and J by 3 bases. The CDR3 runs 14 residues. The CDR3 here is CASSLRGGYNEQFF. The CDR3 DNA reads TGTGCCAGCAGCTTGCGGGGGGGCTACAATGAGCAGTTCTTC.

This clonotype was recorded many times. The V call is TRBV27, the J call TRBJ2-5, with a weak D call TRBD2 (5 bases). Germline V CDR1 and CDR2: MNHEY, SMNVEV (reference sequence). Trimming removed 5 bases from V and 7 bases from J, with 20 bases in between. The CDR3 extends over 15 amino acids. CDR3 sequence: CASSRRLAAPGTQYF. The CDR3 bases are TGTGCCAGCAGTCGAAGGCTAGCTGCCCCGGGGACCCAGTACTTC.

At least ten counts were recorded for this clonotype. V usage is TRBV5-5 and J usage is TRBJ2-5; 11 bases match TRBD2. V shed 4 bases, J shed 3 bases, and the junction held 5 bases outside the gene matches. Germline V gene lookup returns CDR1 SGHKS and CDR2 YYEKEE (reference sequence). The CDR3 runs 15 residues. CDR3 nucleotide sequence: TGTGCCAGCAGCAGCCCGGGACTAGCGGAAGAGACCCAGTACTTC. Translating gives CASSSPGLAEETQYF.

This clonotype was recorded at least ten times. DNA for the CDR3: TGTGCCAGCAGAAACCTACAGGGAGAAGAGACCCAGTACTTC. This translates into CASRNLQGEETQYF. This rearrangement joins TRBV5-4 to TRBJ2-5, with a possible D match to TRBD1 (6 bases). V was trimmed by 5 bases and J by 3 bases, leaving 14 bases between them. The CDR3 consists of 14 residues. Per the germline V gene, CDR1 is SGHNT and CDR2 is YYREEE (reference sequence).

This clonotype showed up many times. The chain couples TRBV2 to TRBJ1-2; D unclear. V was pared by 4 bases and J by 4 bases, with 13 bases between. Germline CDR1 SNHLY, CDR2 FYNNEI. The CDR3 has 14 amino acids. This CDR3 reads CASSAGNAIYGYTF. CDR3 DNA: TGTGCCAGCAGTGCCGGGAACGCGATCTATGGCTACACCTTC. The complete variable domain, with remaining parts taken from reference TRBV2 and TRBJ1-2, reads EPEVTQTPSHQVTQMGQEVILRCVPISNHLYFYWYRQILGQKVEFLVSFYNNEISEKSEIFDDQFSVERPDGSNFTLKIRSTKLEDSAMYFCASSAGNAIYGYTFGSGTRLTVV.

This clonotype was recorded many times. V and J are TRBV20-1 and TRBJ2-2, with TRBD1 identical over 11 bases. Germline V CDR1 and CDR2: DFQATT, SNEGSKA (reference sequence). This CDR3 has 13 residues. With 6 bases clipped from V and 7 bases from J, the junction kept 4 bases outside the gene matches. For the CDR3, the DNA is TGCAGTGCCCCGGGACAGGGGGACGGGGAGCTGTTTTTT. Translation gives CSAPGQGDGELFF.

The gene calls are TRBV5-1 and TRBJ2-5, with D possibly being TRBD1 (6 bases). Trimming removed 3 bases at V and 4 bases at J, with 19 bases between. The V gene's germline CDR1 is SGHRS and CDR2 YFSETQ. The CDR3 consists of 16 residues. The CDR3 protein is CASSSQKSTGPETQYF. Written as DNA, the CDR3 is TGCGCCAGCAGCTCCCAAAAAAGTACAGGGCCAGAGACCCAGTACTTC.

This clonotype has at least ten counts. The chain combines TRBV6-1 with TRBJ2-1, with 8 positions matching TRBD2. Germline-derived CDR1 and CDR2 are MNHNS and SASEGT. This CDR3 is built from 16 residues. Trimming took 4 bases from V and 8 from J; bases not matched to a gene: 13. The CDR3 is CASSVGLVRGGDEQFF. The CDR3 coding sequence is TGTGCCAGCAGTGTGGGACTAGTCCGGGGAGGGGATGAGCAGTTCTTC.

This clonotype occurred a few times. The chain joins TRBV5-1 to TRBJ2-7; a weak D match, TRBD2 (6 bases). V dropped 2 bases and J dropped 7 bases, with 10 bases sitting between them. Germline V gene data show CDR1 as SGHRS and CDR2 as YFSETQ. The CDR3 consists of 12 residues. The CDR3 DNA sequence: TGCGCCAGCAGCTTCGGAGGGAAGGAGCAGTACTTC. Translating it yields CASSFGGKEQYF.

This clonotype was detected ten times or more. The chain combines TRBV29-1 with TRBJ1-5; the D gene is possibly TRBD1 (5 bases). The CDR3 is made up of 13 amino acids. V lost 6 bases and J lost 5, with 14 bases in between. Germline V gene data show CDR1 as SQVTM and CDR2 as ANQGSEA. This chain's CDR3 is CSVGTSFDQPQHF. CDR3 DNA sequence: TGCAGCGTGGGGACGTCTTTCGATCAGCCCCAGCATTTT.

This clonotype was seen ten or more times. The rearrangement joins TRBV5-1 to TRBJ1-1; no clear D. CDR1 is SGHRS and CDR2 is YFSETQ in the germline V gene. The CDR3 extends over 15 amino acids. Trimming left V 0 bases short and J 0 bases short, with 9 bases between. CDR3 nucleotide sequence: TGCGCCAGCAGCTTGGATAGCGGGATGAACACTGAAGCTTTCTTT. Its protein is CASSLDSGMNTEAFF.

This clonotype was detected ten times or more. The rearrangement uses TRBV5-1 and TRBJ1-3; no clear D gene. The CDR3 totals 11 residues. Per germline, CDR1 SGHRS and CDR2 YFSETQ. Trimming pared 6 bases from V and 2 bases from J, leaving 3 bases between. CDR3 protein: CASTAGNTIYF. CDR3 DNA sequence: TGCGCCAGCACCGCTGGAAACACCATATATTTT.

This clonotype was counted ten times or more. This chain links TRBV7-9 with TRBJ2-3, with a possible D match to TRBD2 (6 bases). CDR3 length: 16 amino acids. Trimming removed 5 bases from V and 4 bases from J, with 19 bases in between. Germline V gene sequence: CDR1 SEHNR, CDR2 FQNEAQ (reference sequence). The CDR3 sequence: CASSRGTSRMSDTQYF. The CDR3 nucleotides read TGTGCCAGCAGCCGCGGGACCTCCCGGATGTCAGATACGCAGTATTTT.

This clonotype was recorded at least ten times. J is TRBJ2-7 and V is TRBV2, with a weak D call TRBD2 (6 bases). This CDR3 contains 14 residues. The ends were cut back, 6 bases at V and 3 bases at J, with 15 bases in the middle. Germline CDR1 is SNHLY and CDR2 is FYNNEI. The CDR3 is CASRGGRLSYEQYF. The CDR3 bases are TGTGCCAGCAGGGGAGGCAGGTTAAGCTACGAGCAGTACTTC.

This clonotype was seen many times. The rearrangement links TRBV20-1 to TRBJ1-1; tentative D call: TRBD1 (5 bases). This CDR3 is built from 15 residues. Germline CDR1 reads DFQATT; CDR2 reads SNEGSKA (reference sequence). Deletions cut 5 bases from V and 1 base from J, with 17 bases between. CDR3 nucleotide sequence: TGCAGTGCTGATAAACCAGGACACCAGAACACTGAAGCTTTCTTT. Residues: CSADKPGHQNTEAFF.

This clonotype appeared many times. The chain joins TRBV5-1 to TRBJ1-1, with 7 bases lining up with TRBD1. Per the germline V gene, CDR1 is SGHRS and CDR2 is YFSETQ. V lost 4 bases to trimming and J lost 0 bases; unmatched junction nucleotides: 6. The CDR3 has 15 residues. CDR3 DNA sequence: TGCGCCAGCAGCCCCTGGACAGGCATGAACACTGAAGCTTTCTTT. It codes for CASSPWTGMNTEAFF.

As to this clonotype: A read error may produce the germline difference seen at one junction end. The V gene is TRBV20-1, the J gene TRBJ2-2, with D tentatively TRBD2 (6 bases). The CDR3 consists of 16 residues. Germline CDR1 reads DFQATT; CDR2 reads SNEGSKA (reference sequence). CDR3 in amino acids: CCARDRRARGTGELFF. The CDR3 DNA is TGCTGTGCTAGAGATCGGAGGGCGCGGGGCACCGGGGAGCTGTTTTTT.